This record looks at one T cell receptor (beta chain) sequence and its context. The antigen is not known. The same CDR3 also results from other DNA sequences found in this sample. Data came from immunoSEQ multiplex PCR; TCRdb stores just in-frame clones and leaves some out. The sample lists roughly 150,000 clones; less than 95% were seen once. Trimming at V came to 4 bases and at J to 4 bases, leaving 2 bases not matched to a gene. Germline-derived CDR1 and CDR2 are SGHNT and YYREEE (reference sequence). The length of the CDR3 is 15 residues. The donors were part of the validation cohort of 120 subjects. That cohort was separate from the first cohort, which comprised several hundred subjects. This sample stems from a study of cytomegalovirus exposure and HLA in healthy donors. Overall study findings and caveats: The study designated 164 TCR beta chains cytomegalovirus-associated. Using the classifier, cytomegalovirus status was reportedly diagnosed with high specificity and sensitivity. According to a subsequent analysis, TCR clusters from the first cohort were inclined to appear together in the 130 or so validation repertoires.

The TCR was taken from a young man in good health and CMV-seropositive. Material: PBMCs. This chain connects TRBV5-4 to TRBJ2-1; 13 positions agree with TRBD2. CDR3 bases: TGTGCCAGCAGCCGGACTAGCGGGAGTTACAATGAGCAGTTCTTC. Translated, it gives CASSRTSGSYNEQFF.